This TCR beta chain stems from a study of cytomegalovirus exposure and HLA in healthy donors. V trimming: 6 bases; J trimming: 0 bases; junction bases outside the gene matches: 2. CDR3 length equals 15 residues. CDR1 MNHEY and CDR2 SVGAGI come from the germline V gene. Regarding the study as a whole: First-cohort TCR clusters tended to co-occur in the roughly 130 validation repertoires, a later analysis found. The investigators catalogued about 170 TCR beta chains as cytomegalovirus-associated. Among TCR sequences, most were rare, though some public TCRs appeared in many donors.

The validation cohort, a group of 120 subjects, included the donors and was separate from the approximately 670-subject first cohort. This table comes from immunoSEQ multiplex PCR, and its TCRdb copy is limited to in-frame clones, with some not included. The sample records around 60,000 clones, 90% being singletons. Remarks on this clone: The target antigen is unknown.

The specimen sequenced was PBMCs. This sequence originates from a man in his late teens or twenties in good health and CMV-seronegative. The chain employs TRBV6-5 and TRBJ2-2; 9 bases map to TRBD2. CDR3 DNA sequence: TGTGCCAGCAGCATAGCGGGGGCGAACACCGGGGAGCTGTTTTTT. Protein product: CASSIAGANTGELFF.